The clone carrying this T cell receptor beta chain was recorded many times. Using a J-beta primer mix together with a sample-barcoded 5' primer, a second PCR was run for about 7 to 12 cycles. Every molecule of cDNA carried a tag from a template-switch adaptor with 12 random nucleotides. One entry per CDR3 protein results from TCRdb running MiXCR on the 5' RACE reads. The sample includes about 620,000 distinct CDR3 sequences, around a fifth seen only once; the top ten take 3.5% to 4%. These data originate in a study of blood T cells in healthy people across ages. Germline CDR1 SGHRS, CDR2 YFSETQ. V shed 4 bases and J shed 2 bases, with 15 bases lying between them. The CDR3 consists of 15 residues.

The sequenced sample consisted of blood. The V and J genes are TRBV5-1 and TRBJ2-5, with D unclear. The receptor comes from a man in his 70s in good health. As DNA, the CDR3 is TGCGCCAGCAGCATAAGAGGCGGCCAACAAGAGACCCAGTACTTC. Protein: CASSIRGGQQETQYF.